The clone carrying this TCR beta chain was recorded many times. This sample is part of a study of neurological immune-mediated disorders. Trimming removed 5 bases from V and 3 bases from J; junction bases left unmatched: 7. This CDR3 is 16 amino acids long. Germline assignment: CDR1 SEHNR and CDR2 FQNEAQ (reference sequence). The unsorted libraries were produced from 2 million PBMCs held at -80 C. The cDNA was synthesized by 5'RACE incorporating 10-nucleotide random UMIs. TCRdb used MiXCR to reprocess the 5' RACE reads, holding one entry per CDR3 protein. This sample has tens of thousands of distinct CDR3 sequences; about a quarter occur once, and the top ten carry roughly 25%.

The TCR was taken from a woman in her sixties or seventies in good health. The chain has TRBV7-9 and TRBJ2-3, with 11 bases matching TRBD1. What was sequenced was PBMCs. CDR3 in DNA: TGTGCCAGCAGCCGGGGTGGACAGGGGGCTACAGATACGCAGTATTTT. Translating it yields CASSRGGQGATDTQYF.